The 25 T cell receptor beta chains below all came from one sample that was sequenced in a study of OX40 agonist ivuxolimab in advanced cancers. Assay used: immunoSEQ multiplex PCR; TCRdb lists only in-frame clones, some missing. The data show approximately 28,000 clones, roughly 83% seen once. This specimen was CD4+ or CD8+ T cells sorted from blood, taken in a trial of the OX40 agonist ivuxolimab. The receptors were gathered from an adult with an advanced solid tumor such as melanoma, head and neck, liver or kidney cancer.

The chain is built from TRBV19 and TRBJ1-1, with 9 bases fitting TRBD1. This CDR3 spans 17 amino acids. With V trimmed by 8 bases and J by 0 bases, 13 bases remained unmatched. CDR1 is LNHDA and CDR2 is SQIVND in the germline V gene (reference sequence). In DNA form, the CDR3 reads TGTGCCAGTCCCGTAGAAGGGGACAGGGTAATGAACACTGAAGCTTTCTTT. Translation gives CASPVEGDRVMNTEAFF.

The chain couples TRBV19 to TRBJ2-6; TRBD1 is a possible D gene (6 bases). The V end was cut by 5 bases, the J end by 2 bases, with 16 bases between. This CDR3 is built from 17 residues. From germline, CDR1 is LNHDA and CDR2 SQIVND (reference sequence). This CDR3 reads CASSAPPQGAGANVLTF. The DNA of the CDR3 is TGTGCCAGTAGTGCGCCCCCACAGGGAGCTGGGGCCAACGTCCTGACTTTC. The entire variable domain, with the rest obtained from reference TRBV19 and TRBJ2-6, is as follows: DGGITQSPKYLFRKEGQNVTLSCEQNLNHDAMYWYRQDPGQGLRLIYYSQIVNDFQKGDIAEGYSVSREKKESFPLTVTSAQKNPTAFYLCASSAPPQGAGANVLTFGAGSRLTVL.

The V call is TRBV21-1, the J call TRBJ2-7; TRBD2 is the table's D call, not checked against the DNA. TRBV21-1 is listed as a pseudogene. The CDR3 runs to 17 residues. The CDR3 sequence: CASSITRPGLVTYEQYF. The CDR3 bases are TGTGCCAGCAGCATAACACGTCCGGGACTAGTCACCTACGAGCAGTACTTC.

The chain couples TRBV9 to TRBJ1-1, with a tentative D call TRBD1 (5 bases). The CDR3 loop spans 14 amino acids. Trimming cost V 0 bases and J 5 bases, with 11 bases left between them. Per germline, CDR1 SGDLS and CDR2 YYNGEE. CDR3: CASSVGSGYTEAFF. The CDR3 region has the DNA TGTGCCAGCAGCGTAGGGTCAGGGTATACTGAAGCTTTCTTT.

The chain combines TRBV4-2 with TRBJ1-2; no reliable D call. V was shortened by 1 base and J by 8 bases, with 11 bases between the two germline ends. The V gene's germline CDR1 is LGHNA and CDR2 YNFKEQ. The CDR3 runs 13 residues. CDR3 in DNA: TGTGCCAGCAGCCAAGTATCGGGGAACGGCTACACCTTC. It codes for CASSQVSGNGYTF.

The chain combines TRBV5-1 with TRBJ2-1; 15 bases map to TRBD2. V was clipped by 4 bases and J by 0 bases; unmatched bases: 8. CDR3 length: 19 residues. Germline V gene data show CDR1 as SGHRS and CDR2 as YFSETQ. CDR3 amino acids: CASSPLGLAGGSSYNEQFF. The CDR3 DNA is TGCGCCAGCAGCCCTCTGGGACTAGCGGGAGGAAGCTCCTACAATGAGCAGTTCTTC.

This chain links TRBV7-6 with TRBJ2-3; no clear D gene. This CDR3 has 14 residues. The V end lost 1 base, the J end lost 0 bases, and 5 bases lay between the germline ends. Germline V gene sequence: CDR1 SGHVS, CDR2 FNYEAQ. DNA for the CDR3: TGTGCCAGCAGCTTAGGGGCGAGCACAGATACGCAGTATTTT. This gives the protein CASSLGASTDTQYF.

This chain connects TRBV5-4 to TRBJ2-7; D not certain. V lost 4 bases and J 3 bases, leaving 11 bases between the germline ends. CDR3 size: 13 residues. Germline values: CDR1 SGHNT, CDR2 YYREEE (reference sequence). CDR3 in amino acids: CASSLEIVYEQYF. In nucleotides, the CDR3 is TGTGCCAGCAGCCTGGAGATAGTCTACGAGCAGTACTTC. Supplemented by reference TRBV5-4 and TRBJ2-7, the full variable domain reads ETGVTQSPTHLIKTRGQQVTLRCSSQSGHNTVSWYQQALGQGPQFIFQYYREEENGRGNFPPRFSGLQFPNYSSELNVNALELDDSALYLCASSLEIVYEQYFGPGTRLTVT.

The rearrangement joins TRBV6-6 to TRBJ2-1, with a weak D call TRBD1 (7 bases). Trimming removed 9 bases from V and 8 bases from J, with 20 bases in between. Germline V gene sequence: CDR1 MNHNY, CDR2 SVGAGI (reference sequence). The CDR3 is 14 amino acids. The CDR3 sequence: CASSDREDIHEQFF. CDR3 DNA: TGTGCCAGTTCCGACAGGGAGGATATCCATGAGCAGTTCTTC.

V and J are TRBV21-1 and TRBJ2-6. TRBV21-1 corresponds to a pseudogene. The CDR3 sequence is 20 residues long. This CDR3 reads CASSNPQGRGPFSGANVLTF. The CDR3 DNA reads TGTGCCAGCAGCAACCCACAGGGTCGGGGGCCATTCTCTGGGGCCAACGTCCTGACTTTC.

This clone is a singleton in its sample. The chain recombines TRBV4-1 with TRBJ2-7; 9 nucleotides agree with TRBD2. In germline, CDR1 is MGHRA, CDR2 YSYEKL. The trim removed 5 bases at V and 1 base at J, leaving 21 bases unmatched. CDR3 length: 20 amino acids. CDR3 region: CASSASWVGLAGGESYEQYF. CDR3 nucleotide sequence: TGCGCCAGCAGCGCCTCTTGGGTCGGACTTGCGGGGGGGGAGTCCTACGAGCAGTACTTC.

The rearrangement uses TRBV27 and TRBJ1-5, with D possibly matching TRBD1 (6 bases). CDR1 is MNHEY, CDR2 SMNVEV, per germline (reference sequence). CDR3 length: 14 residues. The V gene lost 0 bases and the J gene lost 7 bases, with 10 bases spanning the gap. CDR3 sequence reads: CASSLSAGEQPQHF. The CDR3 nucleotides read TGTGCCAGCAGTTTATCGGCAGGGGAGCAGCCCCAGCATTTT.

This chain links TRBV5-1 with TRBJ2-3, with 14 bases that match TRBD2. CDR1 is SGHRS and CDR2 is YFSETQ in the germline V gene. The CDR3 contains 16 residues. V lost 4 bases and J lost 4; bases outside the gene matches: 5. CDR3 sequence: CASSPGLAGAADTQYF. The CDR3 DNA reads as TGCGCCAGCAGCCCGGGACTAGCGGGAGCTGCAGATACGCAGTATTTT.

CDR3 region: CASSEWDGSYEQYF. CDR3 DNA sequence: TGTGCCAGCAGTGAATGGGACGGCTCCTACGAGCAGTACTTC. The V gene is TRBV6-1, the J gene TRBJ2-7; TRBD1 or TRBD2 may be the D gene (5 bases each). V was cut by 2 bases and J by 0 bases, with 8 bases left in between. There are 14 residues in the CDR3. CDR1 is MNHNS and CDR2 is SASEGT in the germline V gene.

The CDR3: CASSPRTVLVGYTF. CDR3 DNA: TGTGCCAGCAGTCCCCGGACTGTGCTAGTTGGCTACACCTTC. V gene TRBV6-5 combines with J gene TRBJ1-2, with D hard to call. CDR1 is MNHEY and CDR2 is SVGAGI in the germline V gene. V was shortened by 5 bases and J by 7 bases, with 17 bases between the two germline ends. CDR3 length: 14 amino acids.

The CDR3: CASSLYRLHAEAFF. CDR3 in DNA: TGTGCCAGCAGCTTATACAGACTTCACGCTGAAGCTTTCTTT. The V and J genes are TRBV13 and TRBJ1-1, with D unclear. CDR1 is PRHDT, CDR2 FYEKMQ, per germline (reference sequence). Trimming pared 2 bases from V and 6 bases from J, leaving 13 bases between. The CDR3 length is 14 residues. Drawing the rest from reference TRBV13 and TRBJ1-1, the complete variable domain is AAGVIQSPRHLIKEKRETATLKCYPIPRHDTVYWYQQGPGQDPQFLISFYEKMQSDKGSIPDRFSAQQFSDYHSELNMSSLELGDSALYFCASSLYRLHAEAFFGQGTRLTVV.

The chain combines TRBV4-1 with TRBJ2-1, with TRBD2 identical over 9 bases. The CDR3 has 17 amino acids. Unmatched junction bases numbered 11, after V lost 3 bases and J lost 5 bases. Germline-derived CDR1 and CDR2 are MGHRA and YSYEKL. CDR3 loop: CASSHDIFAGGHNEQFF. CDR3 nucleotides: TGCGCCAGCAGCCATGATATTTTTGCGGGGGGGCACAATGAGCAGTTCTTC.

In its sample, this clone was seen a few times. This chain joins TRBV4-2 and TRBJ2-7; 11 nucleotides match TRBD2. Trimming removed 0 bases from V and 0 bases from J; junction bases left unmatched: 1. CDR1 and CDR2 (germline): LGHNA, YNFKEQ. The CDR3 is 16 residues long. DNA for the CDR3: TGTGCCAGCAGCCAAGATGGGACTAGCGGCTCCTACGAGCAGTACTTC. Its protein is CASSQDGTSGSYEQYF.

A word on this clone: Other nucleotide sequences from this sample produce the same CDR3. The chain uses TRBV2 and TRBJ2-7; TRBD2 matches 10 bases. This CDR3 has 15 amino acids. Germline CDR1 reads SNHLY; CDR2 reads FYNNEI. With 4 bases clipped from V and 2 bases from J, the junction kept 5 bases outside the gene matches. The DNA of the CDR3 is TGTGCCAGCAGTGCAGGACTAGCGGCGGCCTACGAGCAGTACTTC. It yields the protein CASSAGLAAAYEQYF.

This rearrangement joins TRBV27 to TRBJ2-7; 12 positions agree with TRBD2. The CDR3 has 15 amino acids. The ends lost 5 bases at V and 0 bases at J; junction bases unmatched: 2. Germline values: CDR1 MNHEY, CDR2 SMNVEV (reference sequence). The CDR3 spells CASSMGLAGSYEQYF. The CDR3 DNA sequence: TGTGCCAGCAGTATGGGACTAGCGGGCTCCTACGAGCAGTACTTC.

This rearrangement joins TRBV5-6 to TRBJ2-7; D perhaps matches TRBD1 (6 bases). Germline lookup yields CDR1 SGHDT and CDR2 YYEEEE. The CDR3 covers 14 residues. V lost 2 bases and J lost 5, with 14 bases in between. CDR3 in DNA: TGTGCCAGCAGCTTTATACAGGGTCGCAACGAGCAGTACTTC. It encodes CASSFIQGRNEQYF.

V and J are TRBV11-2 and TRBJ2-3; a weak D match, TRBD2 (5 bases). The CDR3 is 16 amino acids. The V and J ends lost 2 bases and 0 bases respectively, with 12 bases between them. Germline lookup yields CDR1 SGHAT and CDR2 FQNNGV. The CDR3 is CASSLLALTSTDTQYF. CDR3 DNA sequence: TGTGCCAGCAGCTTACTAGCTCTGACTAGCACAGATACGCAGTATTTT.

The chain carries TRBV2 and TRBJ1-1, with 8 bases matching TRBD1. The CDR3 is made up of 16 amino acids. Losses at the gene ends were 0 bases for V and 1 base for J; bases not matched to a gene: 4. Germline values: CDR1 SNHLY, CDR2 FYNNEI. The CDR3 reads CASSEAFGTGNTEAFF. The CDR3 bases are TGTGCCAGCAGTGAAGCGTTCGGGACAGGGAACACTGAAGCTTTCTTT. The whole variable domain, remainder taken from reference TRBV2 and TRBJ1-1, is EPEVTQTPSHQVTQMGQEVILRCVPISNHLYFYWYRQILGQKVEFLVSFYNNEISEKSEIFDDQFSVERPDGSNFTLKIRSTKLEDSAMYFCASSEAFGTGNTEAFFGQGTRLTVV.

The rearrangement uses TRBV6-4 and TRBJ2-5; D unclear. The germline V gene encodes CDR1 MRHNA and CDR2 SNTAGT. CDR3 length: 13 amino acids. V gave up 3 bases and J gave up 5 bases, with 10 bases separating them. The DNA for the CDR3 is TGTGCCAGCAGTGATCCCACGGCCGAGACCCAGTACTTC. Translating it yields CASSDPTAETQYF.

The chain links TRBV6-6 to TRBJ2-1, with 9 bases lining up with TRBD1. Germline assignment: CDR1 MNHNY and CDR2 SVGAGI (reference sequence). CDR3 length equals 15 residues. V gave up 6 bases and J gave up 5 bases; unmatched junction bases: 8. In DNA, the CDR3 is TGTGCCAGCAGATCGGGACAGGGAGACGACAATGAGCAGTTCTTC. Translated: CASRSGQGDDNEQFF.